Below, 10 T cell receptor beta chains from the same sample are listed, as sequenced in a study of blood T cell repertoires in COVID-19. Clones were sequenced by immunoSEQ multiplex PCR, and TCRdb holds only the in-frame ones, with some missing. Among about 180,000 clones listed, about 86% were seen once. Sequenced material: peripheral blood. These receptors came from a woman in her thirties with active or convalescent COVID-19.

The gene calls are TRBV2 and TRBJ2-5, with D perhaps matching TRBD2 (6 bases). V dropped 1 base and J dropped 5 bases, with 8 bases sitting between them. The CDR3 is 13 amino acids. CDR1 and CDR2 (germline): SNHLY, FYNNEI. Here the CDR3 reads CASSEGLGETQYF. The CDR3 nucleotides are TGTGCCAGCAGTGAAGGACTAGGGGAGACCCAGTACTTC.

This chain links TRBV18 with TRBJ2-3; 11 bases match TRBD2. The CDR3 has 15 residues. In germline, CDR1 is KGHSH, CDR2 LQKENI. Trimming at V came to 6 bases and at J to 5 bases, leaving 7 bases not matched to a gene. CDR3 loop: CASSASGGPGDTQYF. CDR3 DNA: TGTGCCAGCTCCGCTAGCGGGGGGCCGGGAGATACGCAGTATTTT.

CDR3 nucleotides: TGTGCCAGTAGTATTAGAGGTGGCTATGGCTACACCTTC. This encodes CASSIRGGYGYTF. J is TRBJ1-2 and V is TRBV19; D is undetermined. This CDR3 is built from 13 residues. The ends were cut back, 3 bases at V and 4 bases at J, with 9 bases in the middle. CDR1 LNHDA and CDR2 SQIVND come from the germline V gene (reference sequence).

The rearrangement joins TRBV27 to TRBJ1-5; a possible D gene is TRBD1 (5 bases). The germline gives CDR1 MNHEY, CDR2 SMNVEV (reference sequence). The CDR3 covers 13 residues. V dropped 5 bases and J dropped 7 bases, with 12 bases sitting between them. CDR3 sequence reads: CASSKGSVQPQHF. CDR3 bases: TGTGCCAGCAGTAAGGGGTCTGTCCAGCCCCAGCATTTT.

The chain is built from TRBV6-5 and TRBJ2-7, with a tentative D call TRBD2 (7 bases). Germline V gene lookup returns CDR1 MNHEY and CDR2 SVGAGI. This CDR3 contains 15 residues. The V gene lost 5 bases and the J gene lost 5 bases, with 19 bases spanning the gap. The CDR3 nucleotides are TGTGCCAGCAGTCCAAGAAGGGGGGAGGGTAACGAGCAGTACTTC. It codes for CASSPRRGEGNEQYF.

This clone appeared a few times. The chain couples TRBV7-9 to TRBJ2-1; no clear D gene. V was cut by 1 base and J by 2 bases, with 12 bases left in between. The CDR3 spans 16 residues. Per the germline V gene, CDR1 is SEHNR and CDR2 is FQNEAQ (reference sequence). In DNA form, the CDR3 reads TGTGCCAGCAGCTTAGTGATCCAGAGGACCTACAATGAGCAGTTCTTC. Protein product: CASSLVIQRTYNEQFF. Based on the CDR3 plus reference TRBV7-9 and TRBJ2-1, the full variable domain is DTGVSQNPRHKITKRGQNVTFRCDPISEHNRLYWYRQTLGQGPEFLTYFQNEAQLEKSRLLSDRFSAERPKGSFSTLEIQRTEQGDSAMYLCASSLVIQRTYNEQFFGPGTRLTVL.

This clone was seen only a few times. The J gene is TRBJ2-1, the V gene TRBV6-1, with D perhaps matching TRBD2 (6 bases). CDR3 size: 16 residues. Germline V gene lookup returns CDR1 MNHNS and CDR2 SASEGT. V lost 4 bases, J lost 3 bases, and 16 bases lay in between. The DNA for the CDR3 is TGTGCCAGCAGTGTTATGACTAGTCGAGACTACAATGAGCAGTTCTTC. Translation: CASSVMTSRDYNEQFF.

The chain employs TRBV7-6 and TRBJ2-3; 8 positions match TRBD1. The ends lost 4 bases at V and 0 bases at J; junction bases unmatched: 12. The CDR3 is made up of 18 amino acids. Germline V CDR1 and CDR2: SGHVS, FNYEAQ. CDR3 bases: TGTGCCAGCAGCTCACCAGCAGGGGGCGTCACTAGCACAGATACGCAGTATTTT. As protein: CASSSPAGGVTSTDTQYF.

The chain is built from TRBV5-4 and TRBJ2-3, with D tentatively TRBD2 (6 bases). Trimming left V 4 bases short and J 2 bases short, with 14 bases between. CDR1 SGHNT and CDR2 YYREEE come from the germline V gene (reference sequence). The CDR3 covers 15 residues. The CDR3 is CASSPRDSYTDTQYF. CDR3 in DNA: TGTGCCAGCAGCCCACGGGACTCTTACACAGATACGCAGTATTTT.

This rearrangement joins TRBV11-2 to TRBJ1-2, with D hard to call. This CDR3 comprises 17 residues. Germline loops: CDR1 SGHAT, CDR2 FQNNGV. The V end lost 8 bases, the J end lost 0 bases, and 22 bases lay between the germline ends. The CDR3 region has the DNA TGTGCCAGCGCTCCGGCCCCCCCAGGAATAGCTAACTATGGCTACACCTTC. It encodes CASAPAPPGIANYGYTF.